Below, 13 T cell receptor beta chains from the same sample are listed, as sequenced in a study of vaccination effects on CD4 cells after COVID-19. No antigen is known for these receptors. Subsequent to a culture period of approximately 11 days, CD4+ T cells were isolated. Sometime from March through December 2020, the person acquired a SARS-CoV-2 infection that PCR confirmed. Two doses of either BNT162b2 or mRNA-1273 were given to each participant. The protocol was immunoSEQ multiplex PCR, while the TCRdb copy is restricted to in-frame clones and leaves out a portion. The table shows around 50,000 clones, with over 60% occurring only once. The source was CD4+ T cells from PBMCs cultured without peptide, collected after COVID-19 vaccination. The receptors stem from a human donor who had a prior SARS-CoV-2 infection.

The V and J genes are TRBV5-1 and TRBJ1-2; D possibly corresponds to TRBD1 (5 bases). V was pared by 0 bases and J by 1 base, with 10 bases between. CDR3 size: 15 residues. From germline, CDR1 is SGHRS and CDR2 YFSETQ. CDR3 bases: TGCGCCAGCAGCTTGGGTCCCAGGGATAACTATGGCTACACCTTC. It specifies CASSLGPRDNYGYTF.

The rearrangement links TRBV15 to TRBJ2-3; D is unclear. Trimming pared 2 bases from V and 8 bases from J, leaving 11 bases between. The CDR3 is 13 amino acids. Per the germline V gene, CDR1 is LNHNV and CDR2 is YYDKDF (reference sequence). The DNA of the CDR3 is TGTGCCACCAGCAGACATGGCACGGGTACGCAGTATTTT. This gives the protein CATSRHGTGTQYF.

The chain carries TRBV27 and TRBJ2-7; 8 bases map to TRBD1. CDR1 and CDR2 (germline): MNHEY, SMNVEV (reference sequence). V was pared by 3 bases and J by 0 bases, with 1 base of the junction left unmatched. CDR3 length: 14 residues. The CDR3 DNA is TGTGCCAGCAGTTTGACAGGGGACTCCTACGAGCAGTACTTC. Amino acid sequence: CASSLTGDSYEQYF.

The chain combines TRBV14 with TRBJ1-2; the D gene is possibly TRBD1 (5 bases). V lost 4 bases and J lost 5, with 11 bases in between. This CDR3 region has 13 residues. CDR1 and CDR2 from the germline V gene are SGHDN and FVKESK. Here the CDR3 DNA reads TGTGCCAGCAGCCGAGGGGCGGCTTATGGCTACACCTTC. Residues: CASSRGAAYGYTF.

The V call is TRBV12-3 or TRBV12-4, the J call TRBJ1-1, with 8 bases that match TRBD1. This CDR3 spans 12 amino acids. Trimming cost V 4 bases and J 6 bases; bases outside gene matches: 1. Here the CDR3 DNA reads TGTGCCAGCAGTTCGGACAGGGCTGAAGCTTTCTTT. It codes for CASSSDRAEAFF.

This clone was seen only once. The V call is TRBV7-9, the J call TRBJ2-2; D possibly corresponds to TRBD2 (5 bases). The CDR3 length is 15 residues. The V and J ends lost 0 bases and 9 bases respectively, with 14 bases between them. In germline, CDR1 is SEHNR, CDR2 FQNEAQ (reference sequence). CDR3 protein: CASSLALGVHRELFF. In DNA, the CDR3 is TGTGCCAGCAGCTTAGCTCTCGGGGTACACCGGGAGCTGTTTTTT. Complete variable domain (other parts from reference TRBV7-9 and TRBJ2-2): DTGVSQNPRHKITKRGQNVTFRCDPISEHNRLYWYRQTLGQGPEFLTYFQNEAQLEKSRLLSDRFSAERPKGSFSTLEIQRTEQGDSAMYLCASSLALGVHRELFFGEGSRLTVL.

This chain joins TRBV9 and TRBJ2-5; TRBD2 matches 16 bases. The junction had 8 bases not matched to a gene; V was cut back by 4 bases and J by 5 bases. The CDR3 has 17 amino acids. Germline lookup yields CDR1 SGDLS and CDR2 YYNGEE. The CDR3 nucleotides are TGTGCCAGCAGCCCAGGGACTAGCGGGGGGGCCCTGGAGACCCAGTACTTC. Its protein is CASSPGTSGGALETQYF.

The rearrangement joins TRBV11-2 to TRBJ1-1; D not certain. The CDR3 spans 13 residues. In germline, CDR1 is SGHAT, CDR2 FQNNGV. V lost 0 bases to trimming and J lost 5 bases, with 7 bases between them. The DNA of the CDR3 is TGTGCCAGCAGCTTAGAAGGCGGAACTGAAGCTTTCTTT. Translated, it gives CASSLEGGTEAFF.

The chain uses TRBV5-1 and TRBJ1-2, with a weak D call TRBD1 (5 bases). CDR1 is SGHRS and CDR2 is YFSETQ in the germline V gene. CDR3 length: 15 amino acids. Trimming stripped 3 bases from V and 2 bases from J, with 14 bases between. The CDR3 protein is CASSWGEGTNYGYTF. In DNA, the CDR3 is TGCGCCAGCAGCTGGGGGGAAGGGACGAACTATGGCTACACCTTC.

The sample holds one count of this clone. The DNA of the CDR3 is TGTGCCAGCAGCCGACCTAGCGGGAGTAATAATGAGCAGTTCTTC. Translating gives CASSRPSGSNNEQFF. The V gene is TRBV3-1 (or the pseudogene TRBV3-2), the J gene TRBJ2-1; 10 bases align to TRBD2. Trimming at V came to 4 bases and at J to 7 bases, leaving 7 bases not matched to a gene. Germline V gene data show CDR1 as LGHDT and CDR2 as YNNKEL (reference sequence). CDR3 length: 15 amino acids.

The genes are TRBV11-2 and TRBJ1-3; no clear D. CDR1 and CDR2 from the germline V gene are SGHAT and FQNNGV. This CDR3 contains 14 residues. V shed 1 base and J shed 2 bases, with 6 bases lying between them. The CDR3 region has the DNA TGTGCCAGCAGCTTAGGGGCGGCTGGAAACACCATATATTTT. This translates into CASSLGAAGNTIYF. The variable domain in full, completed from reference TRBV11-2 and TRBJ1-3, reads EAGVAQSPRYKIIEKRQSVAFWCNPISGHATLYWYQQILGQGPKLLIQFQNNGVVDDSQLPKDRFSAERLKGVDSTLKIQPAKLEDSAVYLCASSLGAAGNTIYFGEGSWLTVV.

The sample holds a few counts of this clone. The chain links TRBV18 to TRBJ2-7; TRBD1 agrees at 7 bases. CDR1 KGHSH and CDR2 LQKENI come from the germline V gene. The CDR3 contains 13 residues. J lost 3 bases, V lost 5 bases, and 4 bases had no gene match. The CDR3 sequence is CASSTGADYEQYF. The CDR3 bases are TGTGCCAGCTCAACAGGGGCGGACTACGAGCAGTACTTC.

This chain connects TRBV20-1 to TRBJ2-1; D is ambiguous. Trimming took 3 bases from V and 6 from J, leaving 12 bases between them. The CDR3 extends over 13 amino acids. Per the germline V gene, CDR1 is DFQATT and CDR2 is SNEGSKA (reference sequence). CDR3 residues: CSASPAPSNEQFF. CDR3 bases: TGCAGTGCTAGTCCCGCGCCCTCCAATGAGCAGTTCTTC.